The rows below give T cell receptor beta chains drawn from one sample of a study of cytomegalovirus exposure and HLA in healthy donors. Clones were sequenced by immunoSEQ multiplex PCR, and TCRdb holds only the in-frame ones, with some missing. The sample lists roughly 190,000 clones; around 85% were seen once. The sequencing sample was made of PBMCs. The source is a man aged 50 or older in good health and CMV-seronegative. CDR3s include the opening cysteine and the closing phenylalanine or tryptophan. The D gene is left open where the match is weak. Clone size appears in some rows only: once, few, many, or a class for an expanded clone.

size,D,V,J,CDR3,DNA
few,TRBD1,TRBV5-5,TRBJ1-5,CASSLDIGTGNQPQHF,TGTGCCAGCAGCTTGGATATCGGGACAGGGAATCAGCCCCAGCATTTT
few,NA,TRBV7-9,TRBJ1-1,CASSPGPGLNTEAFF,TGTGCCAGCAGCCCGGGTCCGGGGTTGAACACTGAAGCTTTCTTT
NA,NA,TRBV5-4,TRBJ1-6,CASSSTEYNSPLHF,TGTGCCAGCAGCTCAACAGAGTATAATTCACCCCTCCACTTT
NA,TRBD1,TRBV6-1,TRBJ1-4,CASSALRQGPESTNEKLFF,TGTGCCAGCAGTGCGCTGAGACAGGGGCCGGAATCCACTAATGAAAAACTGTTTTTT
NA,TRBD1,TRBV7-8,TRBJ2-7,CASSLTPGQGLYEQYF,TGTGCCAGCAGCTTAACCCCGGGACAGGGGCTCTACGAGCAGTACTTC
NA,TRBD2,TRBV15,TRBJ2-7,CATSRGTSSTYEQYF,TGTGCCACCAGCAGGGGGACTAGCTCAACCTACGAGCAGTACTTC
few,TRBD1,TRBV9,TRBJ1-1,CASSVTTGGTEAFF,TGTGCCAGCAGCGTGACTACAGGGGGCACTGAAGCTTTCTTT
NA,TRBD1,TRBV7-8,TRBJ1-2,CASSLNNRGDGYTF,TGTGCCAGCAGCTTAAATAACAGGGGAGATGGCTACACCTTC
NA,TRBD1,TRBV27,TRBJ1-6,CASSSYRGNRNSPLHF,TGTGCCAGCAGTTCATACAGGGGGAATCGTAATTCACCCCTCCACTTT
NA,NA,TRBV7-9,TRBJ1-1,CSSSFEGLNTEAFF,TGTTCCAGCAGCTTTGAGGGTTTGAACACTGAAGCTTTCTTT
NA,TRBD1,TRBV7-2,TRBJ1-2,CASSARQGWDGYTF,TGTGCCAGCAGCGCCCGACAGGGTTGGGATGGCTACACCTTC
few,TRBD1,TRBV27,TRBJ2-7,CASSSGQGYLEQYF,TGTGCCAGCAGTTCGGGACAGGGGTATCTCGAGCAGTACTTC
NA,NA,TRBV30,TRBJ2-3,CAWEVADTQYF,TGTGCCTGGGAGGTCGCAGATACGCAGTATTTT
NA,NA,TRBV27,TRBJ2-5,CASSFGGRETQYF,TGTGCCAGCAGTTTTGGGGGGAGAGAGACCCAGTACTTC
NA,TRBD1,TRBV6-5,TRBJ1-5,CASRSGQGRTQPQHF,TGTGCCAGCAGGTCGGGACAGGGGAGGACTCAGCCCCAGCATTTT